The subject of this entry is one TCR beta chain. This record belongs to a study of regulatory and conventional T cells in RAG deficiency. This table comes from immunoSEQ multiplex PCR, and its TCRdb copy is limited to in-frame clones, with some not included. Altogether 25,000 to 35,000 clones are present, approximately 90% being singletons, with the ten largest covering around 5%. This CDR3 is built from 13 residues. V lost 0 bases and J 3 bases, leaving 6 bases between the germline ends. Germline loops: CDR1 LNHNV, CDR2 YYDKDF (reference sequence). The sample was also linked to a second study, of regulatory T cells. From that paper: Amplification used 52 TRBV primers and 13 TRBJ primers.

The V call is TRBV15, the J call TRBJ2-7; D is undetermined. Input material: CD8+ T cells sorted from blood. The receptor was derived from a human donor in good health. CDR3 coding DNA: TGTGCCACCAGCAGAGATGCTGTCTACGAGCAGTACTTC. Its protein product is CATSRDAVYEQYF. The variable domain in full, completed from reference TRBV15 and TRBJ2-7, reads DAMVIQNPRYQVTQFGKPVTLSCSQTLNHNVMYWYQQKSSQAPKLLFHYYDKDFNNEADTPDNFQSRRPNTSFCFLDIRSPGLGDTAMYLCATSRDAVYEQYFGPGTRLTVT.